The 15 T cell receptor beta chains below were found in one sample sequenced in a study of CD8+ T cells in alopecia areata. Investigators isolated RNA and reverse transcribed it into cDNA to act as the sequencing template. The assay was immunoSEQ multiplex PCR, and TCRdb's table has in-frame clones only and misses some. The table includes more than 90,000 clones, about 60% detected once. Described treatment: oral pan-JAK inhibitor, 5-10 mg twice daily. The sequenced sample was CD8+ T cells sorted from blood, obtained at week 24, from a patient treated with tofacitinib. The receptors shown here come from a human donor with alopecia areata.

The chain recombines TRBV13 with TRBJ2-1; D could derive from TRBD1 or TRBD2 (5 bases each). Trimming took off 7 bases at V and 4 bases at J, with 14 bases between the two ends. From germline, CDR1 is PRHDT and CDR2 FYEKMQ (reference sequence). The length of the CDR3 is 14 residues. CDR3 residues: CASNLGRKYNEQFF. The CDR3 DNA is TGTGCCAGCAATCTGGGACGGAAGTACAATGAGCAGTTCTTC.

In DNA form, the CDR3 reads TGTGCCAGCAGTTACTCGGATTCACCCCTCCACTTT. Residues: CASSYSDSPLHF. The chain combines TRBV6-5 with TRBJ1-6; D is undetermined. Germline CDR1 reads MNHEY; CDR2 reads SVGAGI. The CDR3 covers 12 residues. V was trimmed by 0 bases and J by 8 bases, leaving 2 bases between them.

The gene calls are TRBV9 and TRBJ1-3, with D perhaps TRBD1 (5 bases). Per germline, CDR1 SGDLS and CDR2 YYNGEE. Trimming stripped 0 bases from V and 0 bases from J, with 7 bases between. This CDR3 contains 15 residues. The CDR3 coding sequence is TGTGCCAGCAGCGTAGGGAGGGGCTCTGGAAACACCATATATTTT. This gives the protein CASSVGRGSGNTIYF.

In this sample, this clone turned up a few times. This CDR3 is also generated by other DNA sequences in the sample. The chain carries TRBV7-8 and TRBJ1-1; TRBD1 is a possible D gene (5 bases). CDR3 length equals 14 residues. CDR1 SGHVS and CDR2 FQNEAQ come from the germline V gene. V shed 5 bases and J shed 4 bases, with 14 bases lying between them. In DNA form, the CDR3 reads TGTGCCAGCAGCCCGGGACTTTTGGGCACTGAAGCTTTCTTT. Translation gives CASSPGLLGTEAFF.

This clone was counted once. The CDR3 loop is CASSAGTETYEQYF. In DNA, the CDR3 is TGTGCCAGCAGCGCGGGGACGGAGACCTACGAGCAGTACTTC. The V call is TRBV9, the J call TRBJ2-7; D might be TRBD1 or TRBD2, each matching 5 bases. Between the trimmed V and J ends, which lost 3 bases and 2 bases, there was a span of 12 bases. CDR3 length: 14 amino acids. The germline CDR1 and CDR2 sequences are SGDLS and YYNGEE.

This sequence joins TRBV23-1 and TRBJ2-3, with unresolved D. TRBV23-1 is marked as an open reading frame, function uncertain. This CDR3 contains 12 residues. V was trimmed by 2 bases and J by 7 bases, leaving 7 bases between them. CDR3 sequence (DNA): TGCGCCAGCAGTCAAATCGGTCATACGCAGTATTTT. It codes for CASSQIGHTQYF.

Here the CDR3 DNA reads TGCGCCAGCAGCCGGGAGTACAATGAGCAGTTCTTC. Its translation: CASSREYNEQFF. The rearrangement links TRBV4-3 to TRBJ2-1; perhaps TRBD2 as D (5 bases). Trimming shortened V by 4 bases and J by 4 bases, and 5 bases separated the two germline ends. Germline CDR1 LGHNA, CDR2 YSLEER. This CDR3 is 12 amino acids long.

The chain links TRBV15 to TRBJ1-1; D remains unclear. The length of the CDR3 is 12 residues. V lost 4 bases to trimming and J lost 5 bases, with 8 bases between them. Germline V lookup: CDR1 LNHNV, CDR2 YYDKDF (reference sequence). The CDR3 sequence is CATSMGGTEAFF. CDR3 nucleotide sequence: TGTGCCACCAGCATGGGTGGAACTGAAGCTTTCTTT.

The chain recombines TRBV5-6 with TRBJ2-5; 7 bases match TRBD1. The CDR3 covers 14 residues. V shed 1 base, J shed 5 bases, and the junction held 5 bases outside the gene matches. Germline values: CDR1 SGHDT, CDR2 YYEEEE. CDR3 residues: CASSLLGGGETQYF. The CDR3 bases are TGTGCCAGCAGCTTGTTAGGGGGCGGGGAGACCCAGTACTTC. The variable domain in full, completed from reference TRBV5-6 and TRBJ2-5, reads DAGVTQSPTHLIKTRGQQVTLRCSPKSGHDTVSWYQQALGQGPQFIFQYYEEEERQRGNFPDRFSGHQFPNYSSELNVNALLLGDSALYLCASSLLGGGETQYFGPGTRLLVL.

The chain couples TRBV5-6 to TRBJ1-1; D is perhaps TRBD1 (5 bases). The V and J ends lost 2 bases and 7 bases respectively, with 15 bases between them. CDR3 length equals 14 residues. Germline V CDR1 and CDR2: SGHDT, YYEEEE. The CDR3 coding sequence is TGTGCCAGCAGCTTTGACCTTCGAGGGGTTGAAGCTTTCTTT. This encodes CASSFDLRGVEAFF.

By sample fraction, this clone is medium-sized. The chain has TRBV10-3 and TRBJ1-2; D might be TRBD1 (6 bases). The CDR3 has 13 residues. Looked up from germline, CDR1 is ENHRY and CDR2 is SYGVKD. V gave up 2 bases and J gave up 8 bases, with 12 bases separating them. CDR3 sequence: CAISEEDSGGYTF. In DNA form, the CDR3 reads TGTGCCATCAGTGAGGAGGACAGTGGCGGCTACACCTTC.

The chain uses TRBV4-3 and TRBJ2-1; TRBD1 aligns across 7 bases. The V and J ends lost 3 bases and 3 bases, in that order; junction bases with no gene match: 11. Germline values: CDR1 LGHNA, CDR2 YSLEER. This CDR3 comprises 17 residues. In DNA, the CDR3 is TGCGCCAGCAGCCAGGGCCTCGGGGACAGCGGCTACAATGAGCAGTTCTTC. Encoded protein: CASSQGLGDSGYNEQFF.

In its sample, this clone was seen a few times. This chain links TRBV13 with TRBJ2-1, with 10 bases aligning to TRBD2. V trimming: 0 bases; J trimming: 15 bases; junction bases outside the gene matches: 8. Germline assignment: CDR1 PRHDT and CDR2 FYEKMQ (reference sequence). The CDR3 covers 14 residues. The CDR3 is CASSLGLAGTLAFF. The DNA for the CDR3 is TGTGCCAGCAGCTTAGGACTAGCGGGGACCCTTGCGTTCTTC.

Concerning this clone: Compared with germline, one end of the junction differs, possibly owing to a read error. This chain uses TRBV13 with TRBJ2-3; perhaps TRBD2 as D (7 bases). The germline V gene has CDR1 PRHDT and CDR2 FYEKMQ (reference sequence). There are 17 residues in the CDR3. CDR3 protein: CASSLERGGASPDTQYF. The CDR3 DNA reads TGTGCCAGCAGTTTAGAGCGTGGGGGGGCTAGCCCAGATACGCAGTATTTT.

The CDR3 DNA reads as TGTGCCAGCAGCCAGGACAGGAACTCCTATAATTCACCCCTCCACTTT. Its translation is CASSQDRNSYNSPLHF. The chain links TRBV7-9 to TRBJ1-6, with 7 bases fitting TRBD1. Germline trimming cut 5 bases from V and 0 bases from J; bases unmatched to any gene: 4. CDR3 size: 16 residues. Germline CDR1 SEHNR, CDR2 FQNEAQ (reference sequence).